This record looks at one T cell receptor (beta chain) sequence and its context. The antigen it binds to is not known. Per-nucleotide qualities are absent, and no much larger clonotype sits a single base away. This record comes from a study of T cell changes during pregnancy in multiple sclerosis (dated by TCRdb to the late 2010s). For the wider study: The study looked at changes in the T cell repertoire across pregnancy in women with multiple sclerosis.

Library prep was done by the immunoSEQ multiplex PCR assay. The table comes from immuneACCESS by way of TCRdb, which keeps in-frame sequences with V and J called. Part of the clones is missing from these tables; in studies checked, under half for an unresolved V gene and the rest for unknown reasons. Within this sample are roughly 52,000 clones, with around 94% of them counted one time only. The ten largest clones represent 3.5% of the sample. The sample here was CD8+ T cells from peripheral blood mononuclear cells, taken in the third trimester of pregnancy. The source is a female donor with multiple sclerosis, enrolled in a pregnancy study.

The nucleotide sequence reads as follows: TGTGCCAGCAGTCCTGTGCGGGAGCGTTACTACGAGCAGTACTTC. This is translated as CASSPVRERYYEQYF. The rearranged chain carries TRBV28 and TRBJ2-7; TRBD2 aligns with 7 central bases. CDR3 length: 15 amino acids, cysteine to phenylalanine. Just the 45-base CDR3 DNA is kept, in frame starting at base 1. V is trimmed back by 5 bases and J by 3 bases, and the junction contains 10 bases that no gene match accounts for. The germline V gene gives CDR1 as MDHEN and CDR2 as SYDVKM.